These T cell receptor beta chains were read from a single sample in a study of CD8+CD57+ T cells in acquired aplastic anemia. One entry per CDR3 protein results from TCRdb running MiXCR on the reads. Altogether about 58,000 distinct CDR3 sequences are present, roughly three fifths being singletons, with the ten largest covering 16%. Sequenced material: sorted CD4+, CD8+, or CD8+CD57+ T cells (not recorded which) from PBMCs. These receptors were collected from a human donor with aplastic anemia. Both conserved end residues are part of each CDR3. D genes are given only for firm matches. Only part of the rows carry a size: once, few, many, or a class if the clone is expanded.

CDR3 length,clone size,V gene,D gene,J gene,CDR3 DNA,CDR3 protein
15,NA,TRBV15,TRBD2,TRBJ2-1,TGTGCCACCAGCATCGGGCGGGGGGAGTACAATGAGCAGTTCTTC,CATSIGRGEYNEQFF
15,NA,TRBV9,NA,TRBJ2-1,TGTGCCAGCAGCCACGATGAGGGCAGATACAATGAGCAGTTCTTC,CASSHDEGRYNEQFF
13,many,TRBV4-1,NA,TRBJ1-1,TGCGCCAGCAGCCTCCAATCCAACACTGAAGCTTTCTTT,CASSLQSNTEAFF
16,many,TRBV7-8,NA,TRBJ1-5,TGTGCCAGCAGCCCCCTTGGGGGGCGTCAGAATCAGCCCCAGCATTTT,CASSPLGGRQNQPQHF
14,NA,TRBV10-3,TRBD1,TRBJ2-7,TGTGCCATCAGTGAAGGGACAGGGGGCTACGAGCAGTACTTC,CAISEGTGGYEQYF
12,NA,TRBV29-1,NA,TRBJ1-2,TGCAGCGTTGGCGGGGGTAGGAATGGCTACACCTTC,CSVGGGRNGYTF
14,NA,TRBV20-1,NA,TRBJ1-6,TGCAGTGCTAGAGAGAAGCGAGCGGATTCACCCCTCCACTTT,CSAREKRADSPLHF
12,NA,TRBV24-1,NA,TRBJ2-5,TGTGCCACCAGTGATTTTGGGGAGACCCAGTACTTC,CATSDFGETQYF
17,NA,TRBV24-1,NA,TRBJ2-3,TGTGCCACCAGTGATCCCATAGACAGCGTTAGCACAGATACGCAGTATTTT,CATSDPIDSVSTDTQYF
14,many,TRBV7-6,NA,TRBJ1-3,TGTGCCAGCTTCCCCTTGGGGTCCGGAAACACCATATATTTT,CASFPLGSGNTIYF
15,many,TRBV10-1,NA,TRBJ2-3,TGCGCCAGCAGTGAGAGGGGCAGAAAGACAGATACGCAGTATTTT,CASSERGRKTDTQYF
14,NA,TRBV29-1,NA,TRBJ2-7,TGCAGCGTTGATAGCAGGGAAGCTTCTTACGAGCAGTACTTC,CSVDSREASYEQYF
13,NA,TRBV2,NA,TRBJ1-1,TGTGCAGTAAGAGGTGGACGGAACACTGAAGCTTTCTTT,CAVRGGRNTEAFF
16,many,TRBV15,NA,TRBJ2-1,TGTGCCACCAGCTTTGTCTTGGCTGAACCAGACAATGAGCAGTTCTTC,CATSFVLAEPDNEQFF
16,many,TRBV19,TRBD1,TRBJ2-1,TGTGCCAGTAGTATGACGCCGGGACAGGGGGCGGATGAGCAGTTCTTC,CASSMTPGQGADEQFF
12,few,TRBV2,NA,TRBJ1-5,TGTGCCAGCAGTGAAAATGTTCAGCCCCAGCATTTT,CASSENVQPQHF